These T cell receptor beta chains were read from a single sample in a study of response to subunit inactivated influenza vaccine. TCRdb recomputed calls from the RT-PCR reads with MiXCR, one row per CDR3 protein. The sample consists of roughly 700,000 distinct CDR3 sequences, about a sixth of them appearing once. Here the sequenced sample was PBMCs from blood, taken 11 to 12 days after vaccination. The receptors were sampled from a man aged 45-65 years who received an inactivated influenza vaccine. Both conserved end residues are part of each CDR3. A D gene is named only where the DNA matches it firmly. Clone size is given for some rows only: seen once, a few or many times, or a class if the clone is expanded.

>TRBJ2-5|TRBV20-1|-|-
CSARYRETQYF
TGCAGTGCTAGATACAGAGAGACCCAGTACTTC
>TRBJ2-3|TRBV14|-|-
CASSQRTVTDTQYF
TGTGCCAGCAGCCAACGGACGGTTACAGATACGCAGTATTTT
>TRBJ2-7|TRBV7-8|-|few
CASSGGLFYEQYF
TGTGCCAGCAGCGGGGGACTTTTCTACGAGCAGTACTTC
>TRBJ1-5|TRBV20-1|TRBD1|many
CSARDLTGGVDQPQHF
TGCAGTGCTAGAGACCTAACAGGGGGGGTCGATCAGCCCCAGCATTTT
>TRBJ2-1|TRBV5-1|-|-
CASSLDGMGMRYYNEQFF
TGCGCCAGCAGCTTGGATGGGATGGGCATGAGGTACTACAATGAGCAGTTCTTC
>TRBJ2-1|TRBV3-1|TRBD2|few
CASSQNETSGVKNEQFF
TGTGCCAGCAGCCAAAACGAGACTAGCGGGGTTAAGAATGAGCAGTTCTTC
>TRBJ2-7|TRBV29-1|-|-
CSVGYGGMTEQYF
TGCAGCGTTGGGTATGGGGGGATGACCGAGCAGTACTTC
>TRBJ1-6|TRBV15|-|few
CATSVGGRSATAYNSPLHF
TGTGCCACCAGCGTGGGGGGGCGGTCAGCTACTGCCTATAATTCACCCCTCCACTTT
>TRBJ1-2|TRBV5-1|-|few
CASNRAQGSLYGYTF
TGCGCCAGCAATCGGGCGCAGGGGAGTTTGTATGGCTACACCTTC
>TRBJ1-2|TRBV25-1|-|-
CASSEGHGYTF
TGTGCCAGCAGTGAAGGGCATGGCTACACCTTC
>TRBJ1-1|TRBV6-2/TRBV6-3|TRBD1|few
CASRETGMNTEAFF
TGTGCCAGCAGAGAGACAGGGATGAACACTGAAGCTTTCTTT
>TRBJ2-3|TRBV12-3/TRBV12-4|-|-
CASSPEGPGFGVDTQYF
TGTGCCAGCAGCCCGGAGGGGCCCGGATTTGGGGTAGATACGCAGTATTTT
>TRBJ2-1|TRBV5-1|-|many
CASSSPGQNYNEQFF
TGCGCCAGCAGCTCCCCGGGACAAAACTACAATGAGCAGTTCTTC
>TRBJ2-7|TRBV5-6|TRBD1|-
CASSTPGQGNDEQYF
TGTGCCAGCAGCACGCCGGGACAGGGAAACGACGAGCAGTACTTC
>TRBJ1-1|TRBV5-1|-|many
CASSRAGNTEAFF
TGCGCCAGCAGCCGGGCAGGGAACACTGAAGCTTTCTTT
>TRBJ2-5|TRBV24-1|TRBD1|-
CATSAPRGLQETQYF
TGTGCCACCAGTGCCCCCAGGGGGCTACAAGAGACCCAGTACTTC
>TRBJ2-2|TRBV9|-|-
CASSVGDGGRELFF
TGTGCCAGCAGCGTAGGGGACGGCGGCCGGGAGCTGTTTTTT
>TRBJ1-2|TRBV7-9|TRBD1|few
CASSSGQGHHGYTF
TGTGCCAGCAGCTCCGGACAGGGGCATCATGGCTACACCTTC
>TRBJ1-1|TRBV7-9|-|-
CASSLVSGVTEAFF
TGTGCCAGCAGCTTAGTTAGTGGGGTCACTGAAGCTTTCTTT
>TRBJ2-1|TRBV7-9|TRBD2|few
CASTSRGGAHEQFF
TGTGCCAGCACCTCCCGGGGGGGGGCCCACGAGCAGTTCTTC
>TRBJ2-3|TRBV6-1|-|-
CAMDRGLTDTQYF
TGTGCCATGGACCGGGGACTCACAGATACGCAGTATTTT
>TRBJ1-5|TRBV10-3|-|-
CAISETRRFSNQPQHF
TGTGCCATCAGTGAAACGAGGCGCTTTAGCAATCAGCCCCAGCATTTT
>TRBJ2-1|TRBV7-3|-|few
CASSLRQVPIGNEQFF
TGTGCCAGCAGCTTAAGGCAGGTGCCTATTGGCAATGAGCAGTTCTTC
>TRBJ2-5|TRBV2|-|-
CASSERSGRNQETQYF
TGTGCCAGCAGTGAACGGTCAGGGAGAAATCAAGAGACCCAGTACTTC
>TRBJ1-1|TRBV20-1|TRBD1|many
CSADPGTGVEAFF
TGCAGTGCAGACCCCGGGACAGGGGTCGAAGCTTTCTTT
>TRBJ1-6|TRBV7-2|TRBD1|-
CASSLAQGAGSPLHF
TGTGCCAGCAGCTTAGCTCAGGGGGCGGGTTCACCCCTCCACTTT
>TRBJ1-5|TRBV30|-|few
CAWSGQTNQPQHF
TGTGCCTGGAGCGGACAGACCAATCAGCCCCAGCATTTT
>TRBJ2-1|TRBV5-1|TRBD2|few
CASSIGTSGEYNEQFF
TGCGCCAGCAGCATCGGGACTAGCGGAGAGTACAATGAGCAGTTCTTC
>TRBJ1-6|TRBV10-3|-|-
CAISPTGTGVLHF
TGTGCCATCAGTCCTACAGGGACGGGTGTCCTCCACTTT
>TRBJ2-7|TRBV7-9|-|-
CASSLGWVTPYEQYF
TGTGCCAGCAGCTTGGGGTGGGTGACACCCTACGAGCAGTACTTC
>TRBJ1-6|TRBV4-1|-|few
CASSQGVGSLSPLHF
TGCGCCAGCAGCCAAGGTGTAGGGTCTCTTTCACCCCTCCACTTT
>TRBJ2-1|TRBV4-3|TRBD2|few
CASSQDLLTSGRFEQFF
TGCGCCAGCAGCCAAGACCTTTTGACTAGCGGGAGATTTGAGCAGTTCTTC
>TRBJ2-1|TRBV10-3|-|few
CAISDREYEQFF
TGTGCCATCAGTGACCGGGAGTATGAGCAGTTCTTC
>TRBJ2-7|TRBV11-2|TRBD1|once
CASSVSLAGTGVSEQYF
TGTGCCAGCAGCGTAAGTTTAGCCGGGACAGGGGTGTCCGAGCAGTACTTC
>TRBJ2-2|TRBV4-1|TRBD1|few
CASRPSTGGDTGELFF
TGCGCCAGCAGACCCTCGACAGGGGGCGACACCGGGGAGCTGTTTTTT
>TRBJ2-3|TRBV5-1|TRBD1|few
CASSFPPTGASTDTQYF
TGCGCCAGCAGCTTTCCTCCGACAGGGGCAAGCACAGATACGCAGTATTTT
>TRBJ2-7|TRBV5-1|TRBD2|-
CASSIKWGGEQYF
TGCGCCAGCAGCATCAAATGGGGGGGCGAGCAGTACTTC
>TRBJ2-1|TRBV4-2|-|-
CASSQDGFNKGEQFF
TGTGCCAGCAGCCAAGATGGCTTCAACAAGGGTGAGCAGTTCTTC
>TRBJ2-7|TRBV13|-|-
CASSLRAADKQYF
TGTGCCAGCAGCTTAAGGGCGGCTGATAAGCAGTACTTC
>TRBJ2-2|TRBV24-1|TRBD1|-
CATSETGVTGELFF
TGTGCCACCAGTGAGACAGGGGTAACCGGGGAGCTGTTTTTT
>TRBJ2-7|TRBV18|-|-
CASSPTSGELYEQYF
TGTGCCAGCTCACCTACGTCGGGGGAGCTGTACGAGCAGTACTTC
>TRBJ2-7|TRBV9|TRBD1|-
CASSASGTGYEQYF
TGTGCCAGCAGCGCATCCGGGACAGGGTACGAGCAGTACTTC
>TRBJ2-5|TRBV27|-|-
CASSPPGLGRGETQYF
TGTGCCAGCAGTCCTCCGGGACTCGGGCGTGGAGAGACCCAGTACTTC
>TRBJ1-5|TRBV6-1|-|-
CASGGTVAQPQHF
TGTGCCAGCGGCGGGACGGTAGCTCAGCCCCAGCATTTT
>TRBJ2-7|TRBV20-1|TRBD1|many
CSANAGGYEQYF
TGCAGTGCTAACGCAGGGGGCTACGAGCAGTACTTC
>TRBJ2-5|TRBV6-2/TRBV6-3|TRBD1|-
CASSARDRRQETQYF
TGTGCCAGCAGTGCCCGGGACAGGAGACAAGAGACCCAGTACTTC
>TRBJ2-7|TRBV2|-|few
CASSVERKGVQYF
TGTGCCAGCAGTGTAGAGCGGAAAGGGGTTCAGTACTTC
>TRBJ2-3|TRBV10-1|-|few
CASSEGRAADTQYF
TGCGCCAGCAGTGAGGGAAGGGCGGCGGATACGCAGTATTTT
>TRBJ2-5|TRBV20-1|TRBD2|once
CSARILAGAETQYF
TGCAGTGCTAGAATTTTAGCGGGAGCGGAGACCCAGTACTTC
>TRBJ2-5|TRBV11-2|-|-
CASSSTVETQYF
TGTGCCAGCAGCTCTACAGTCGAGACCCAGTACTTC
>TRBJ2-7|TRBV14|TRBD1|few
CASSQGAGTGFYEQYF
TGTGCCAGCAGCCAAGGGGCCGGGACAGGGTTTTACGAGCAGTACTTC
>TRBJ2-7|TRBV4-3|-|-
CASSQDSTGRGKRGLNEQYF
TGCGCCAGCAGCCAAGATTCGACAGGACGAGGGAAAAGGGGACTGAACGAGCAGTACTTC
>TRBJ1-5|TRBV2|-|-
CASRNGRISNQPQHF
TGTGCCAGCCGCAACGGACGGATTAGCAATCAGCCCCAGCATTTT